These T cell receptor beta chains were read from a single sample in a study of CD8+CD57+ T cells in acquired aplastic anemia. TCRdb re-called the reads through MiXCR, storing one row per CDR3 protein. The sample shows approximately 160,000 distinct CDR3 sequences, around 45% of them seen only once. Sequenced sample: sorted CD4+, CD8+, or CD8+CD57+ T cells (not recorded which) from PBMCs. The receptor set was obtained from a human donor in good health. Each CDR3 is given with its conserved first and last residue. A D gene is named only where the DNA matches it firmly. Expanded clones are given a class, and other clones once, few, many or no size at all.

clone size	V gene	J gene	D gene	CDR3 protein	CDR3 DNA
NA	TRBV24-1	TRBJ2-1	TRBD2	CATSDLAGPDNEQFF	TGTGCCACCAGTGATCTAGCGGGCCCGGACAATGAGCAGTTCTTC
few	TRBV9	TRBJ2-7	TRBD1	CASSSDRGTYFTYEQYF	TGTGCCAGCAGCTCCGACAGGGGCACTTACTTTACCTACGAGCAGTACTTC
NA	TRBV10-3	TRBJ2-2	NA	CASSGNTGELFF	TGTGCCAGCAGCGGGAACACCGGGGAGCTGTTTTTT
NA	TRBV29-1	TRBJ1-2	NA	CSGERQVGNDYGYTF	TGCAGCGGGGAGAGACAGGTGGGGAACGACTATGGCTACACCTTC
NA	TRBV29-1	TRBJ1-2	NA	CSVDTSNYGYTF	TGCAGCGTTGACACGTCGAACTATGGCTACACCTTC
NA	TRBV10-2	TRBJ1-5	NA	CASSELQGDDQPQHF	TGCGCCAGCAGTGAATTACAGGGTGACGATCAGCCCCAGCATTTT
many	TRBV7-3	TRBJ1-1	TRBD1	CASSRQGSFNTEAFF	TGTGCCAGCAGTCGACAGGGTTCTTTTAACACTGAAGCTTTCTTT
many	TRBV20-1	TRBJ1-6	NA	CSARRAGLKDGSYNSPLHF	TGCAGTGCTAGGAGGGCAGGACTGAAGGATGGGTCCTATAATTCACCCCTCCACTTT
once	TRBV14	TRBJ1-1	NA	CASSLAAALEAFF	TGTGCCAGCAGCCTGGCGGCAGCCCTTGAAGCTTTCTTT
many	TRBV7-6	TRBJ1-1	TRBD1	CASSLVGRGLAEAFF	TGTGCCAGCAGCTTAGTCGGCAGGGGGCTGGCTGAAGCTTTCTTT
many	TRBV10-1	TRBJ2-2	NA	CASSDPYTGELFF	TGCGCCAGCAGTGACCCGTACACCGGGGAGCTGTTTTTT
many	TRBV7-8	TRBJ1-6	TRBD1	CASSFRGVWDSPLHF	TGTGCCAGCAGCTTCAGGGGGGTCTGGGATTCACCCCTCCACTTT
NA	TRBV19	TRBJ1-5	NA	CASSLWGESNQPQHF	TGTGCCAGTTCGCTCTGGGGGGAAAGCAATCAGCCCCAGCATTTT